The 25 T cell receptor beta chains given below trace back to one sample, sequenced in a study of blood T cell repertoires in COVID-19. Using immunoSEQ multiplex PCR, the repertoire was profiled, and TCRdb retains in-frame clones only, with some absent. The sample yields 210,000 or so clones, about 83% seen once. The sample comprised peripheral blood. These TCRs come from a woman aged 30 to 39 with COVID-19, enrolled during active disease.

This chain joins TRBV6-5 and TRBJ2-7; D may be TRBD1 (6 bases). Germline CDR1 MNHEY, CDR2 SVGAGI. This CDR3 contains 13 residues. The ends were cut back, 5 bases at V and 7 bases at J, with 15 bases in the middle. DNA for the CDR3: TGTGCCAGCAGTCGAACAGGGATGGGTGAGCAGTACTTC. It yields the protein CASSRTGMGEQYF.

The chain joins TRBV7-9 to TRBJ1-4; TRBD1 matches at 9 bases. The V gene end was trimmed by 5 bases and the J gene end by 4 bases; junction bases not matched to a gene: 11. This CDR3 spans 17 amino acids. Per germline, CDR1 SEHNR and CDR2 FQNEAQ (reference sequence). The CDR3 DNA is TGTGCCAGCAGCCCGGAGACAGGGGGTAGGGGTAATGAAAAACTGTTTTTT. Amino acid sequence: CASSPETGGRGNEKLFF.

This rearrangement joins TRBV5-1 to TRBJ2-7, with 8 bases aligning to TRBD1. The J segment lost 6 bases and the V segment lost 4 bases, leaving 9 bases of the junction unmatched. The CDR3 is 14 amino acids. Germline-derived CDR1 and CDR2 are SGHRS and YFSETQ. In nucleotides, the CDR3 is TGCGCCAGCAGCCTTGGACAGGGCTGGGCCGAGCAGTACTTC. It encodes CASSLGQGWAEQYF. Together with reference TRBV5-1 and TRBJ2-7, the CDR3 gives the full variable domain: KAGVTQTPRYLIKTRGQQVTLSCSPISGHRSVSWYQQTPGQGLQFLFEYFSETQRNKGNFPGRFSGRQFSNSRSEMNVSTLELGDSALYLCASSLGQGWAEQYFGPGTRLTVT.

The V and J genes are TRBV7-9 and TRBJ2-7; 8 bases are a match to TRBD1. CDR1 is SEHNR, CDR2 FQNEAQ, per germline (reference sequence). The J segment lost 3 bases and the V segment lost 1 base, leaving 14 bases of the junction unmatched. The CDR3 has 18 residues. The CDR3: CASSLGTGGSQLFYEQYF. Written as DNA, the CDR3 is TGTGCCAGCAGCTTAGGTACAGGGGGGAGTCAACTTTTCTACGAGCAGTACTTC.

The J gene is TRBJ2-7, the V gene TRBV7-2; weak D call: TRBD2 (5 bases). There are 15 residues in the CDR3. Per the germline V gene, CDR1 is SGHTA and CDR2 is FQGNSA. The V gene lost 1 base and the J gene lost 6 bases, with 16 bases spanning the gap. Here the CDR3 DNA reads TGTGCCAGCAGCTTAGGGCAGGTCCCGGGAATCGAGCAGTACTTC. It encodes CASSLGQVPGIEQYF.

This rearrangement joins TRBV3-1 (or the pseudogene TRBV3-2) to TRBJ2-7; TRBD2 is a possible D gene (5 bases). This CDR3 comprises 13 residues. Per germline, CDR1 LGHDT and CDR2 YNNKEL (reference sequence). V was pared by 4 bases and J by 2 bases, with 9 bases between. CDR3 sequence (DNA): TGTGCCAGCAGCCGCGAGGGTGCCTACGAGCAGTACTTC. It codes for CASSREGAYEQYF.

The V gene is TRBV6-6, the J gene TRBJ1-2, with 7 bases matching TRBD1. Germline V gene sequence: CDR1 MNHNY, CDR2 SVGAGI (reference sequence). V lost 0 bases to trimming and J lost 2 bases; unmatched junction nucleotides: 3. This CDR3 comprises 15 residues. The CDR3 DNA is TGTGCCAGCAGTTACTCTGACAGGGAGAACTATGGCTACACCTTC. Its translation: CASSYSDRENYGYTF.

The genes are TRBV7-2 and TRBJ2-7, with D possibly being TRBD1 (5 bases). Trimming removed 2 bases from V and 1 base from J, with 15 bases in between. The CDR3 loop spans 16 amino acids. Germline V gives CDR1 SGHTA, CDR2 FQGNSA. The CDR3 protein is CASSLSPLTVSYEQYF. Here the CDR3 DNA reads TGTGCCAGCAGCTTAAGTCCTCTGACAGTTTCCTACGAGCAGTACTTC.

This clone appeared many times. This rearrangement joins TRBV18 to TRBJ2-7, with 7 bases that match TRBD1. Germline CDR1 KGHSH, CDR2 LQKENI. V shed 3 bases and J 2 bases; nucleotides not matched to a gene: 4. This CDR3 is built from 14 residues. The CDR3 reads CASSPGTVTYEQYF. The CDR3 DNA reads TGTGCCAGCTCACCGGGGACAGTGACCTACGAGCAGTACTTC.

The gene calls are TRBV2 and TRBJ2-1; D uncertain. The CDR3 totals 14 residues. Trimming removed 7 bases at V and 7 bases at J, with 17 bases between. The V gene's germline CDR1 is SNHLY and CDR2 FYNNEI. CDR3 in DNA: TGTGCCAGCAACCAGCGTCTCCGAAAGAATGAGCAGTTCTTC. Its protein is CASNQRLRKNEQFF.

V gene TRBV19 combines with J gene TRBJ2-1; the match to TRBD2 covers 7 bases. The V gene end was trimmed by 6 bases and the J gene end by 0 bases; junction bases not matched to a gene: 2. The CDR3 runs to 14 residues. Germline values: CDR1 LNHDA, CDR2 SQIVND (reference sequence). The CDR3 loop reads CASRGGVSYNEQFF. CDR3 in DNA: TGTGCCAGTAGGGGGGGGGTCTCCTACAATGAGCAGTTCTTC.

In nucleotides, the CDR3 is TGTGCAGGGGGGGCGGTGGAGAATGAGCAGTTCTTC. Encoded protein: CAGGAVENEQFF. This chain joins TRBV7-9 and TRBJ2-1; D is perhaps TRBD2 (7 bases). This CDR3 region has 12 residues. Germline lookup yields CDR1 SEHNR and CDR2 FQNEAQ (reference sequence). Drawing the rest from reference TRBV7-9 and TRBJ2-1, the complete variable domain is DTGVSQNPRHKITKRGQNVTFRCDPISEHNRLYWYRQTLGQGPEFLTYFQNEAQLEKSRLLSDRFSAERPKGSFSTLEIQRTEQGDSAMYLCAGGAVENEQFFGPGTRLTVL.

The genes are TRBV29-1 and TRBJ1-2; 7 nucleotides agree with TRBD1. Germline trimming cut 2 bases from V and 6 bases from J; bases unmatched to any gene: 3. The V gene's germline CDR1 is SQVTM and CDR2 ANQGSEA. CDR3 size: 12 residues. CDR3 in DNA: TGCAGCGTTGAATCGGACAGGAATGGCTACACCTTC. It specifies CSVESDRNGYTF.

The V and J genes are TRBV5-1 and TRBJ2-1; D gene unclear. CDR1 and CDR2 (germline): SGHRS, YFSETQ. Trimming removed 0 bases from V and 5 bases from J, with 15 bases in between. This CDR3 is 16 amino acids long. The CDR3 DNA follows: TGCGCCAGCAGCTTGGACGTAGCCCTACAACACAATGAGCAGTTCTTC. Translating it yields CASSLDVALQHNEQFF.

The chain combines TRBV14 with TRBJ2-1; TRBD2 might be the D (6 bases). Trimming cost V 3 bases and J 2 bases, with 14 bases left between them. Looked up from germline, CDR1 is SGHDN and CDR2 is FVKESK. CDR3 length: 16 residues. CDR3 protein: CASSQGAGPAYNEQFF. The CDR3 DNA follows: TGTGCCAGCAGCCAGGGAGCGGGCCCCGCCTACAATGAGCAGTTCTTC.

The chain employs TRBV7-8 and TRBJ2-3, with 8 bases aligning to TRBD2. The CDR3 has 16 amino acids. The J segment lost 6 bases and the V segment lost 2 bases, leaving 10 bases of the junction unmatched. Germline lookup yields CDR1 SGHVS and CDR2 FQNEAQ. The CDR3 DNA follows: TGTGCCAGCAGCTTAACCCTCCGGGGGGGCGCCGATACGCAGTATTTT. Protein sequence: CASSLTLRGGADTQYF.

The CDR3 spells CASSGTTGVGANYGYTF. CDR3 bases: TGTGCCAGCAGTGGTACGACAGGGGTGGGTGCTAACTATGGCTACACCTTC. The chain uses TRBV2 and TRBJ1-2; 8 bases match TRBD1. The germline gives CDR1 SNHLY, CDR2 FYNNEI. V shed 4 bases, J shed 0 bases, and the junction held 10 bases outside the gene matches. This CDR3 has 17 amino acids.

The CDR3 loop reads CASSYGANRGEKLFF. The DNA for the CDR3 is TGTGCCAGCAGTTACGGGGCAAACCGCGGTGAAAAACTGTTTTTT. V is TRBV6-5 and J is TRBJ1-4; a weak D match, TRBD1 (5 bases). V was trimmed by 2 bases and J by 7 bases, leaving 14 bases between them. CDR1 is MNHEY and CDR2 is SVGAGI in the germline V gene. The CDR3 totals 15 residues.

Here the CDR3 DNA reads TGTGCCAGTAGTATGGACAGTGCCCTTCCTGAAGCTTTCTTT. Protein product: CASSMDSALPEAFF. The rearrangement links TRBV19 to TRBJ1-1; tentative D call: TRBD1 (6 bases). This CDR3 contains 14 residues. Trimming shortened V by 3 bases and J by 6 bases, and 14 bases separated the two germline ends. CDR1 is LNHDA, CDR2 SQIVND, per germline (reference sequence).

The chain is built from TRBV7-9 and TRBJ1-4; no clear D. This CDR3 has 16 residues. Between the trimmed V and J ends, which lost 5 bases and 4 bases, there was a span of 17 bases. CDR1 and CDR2 from the germline V gene are SEHNR and FQNEAQ (reference sequence). This CDR3 is CASSPQNMGHNEKLFF. For the CDR3, the DNA is TGTGCCAGCAGCCCCCAGAACATGGGCCATAATGAAAAACTGTTTTTT.

The chain links TRBV9 to TRBJ2-2; D perhaps matches TRBD2 (6 bases). The length of the CDR3 is 15 residues. V gave up 0 bases and J gave up 3 bases, with 9 bases separating them. Germline V gene data show CDR1 as SGDLS and CDR2 as YYNGEE. CDR3 coding DNA: TGTGCCAGCAGCGTAGAGGGACTGGACACCGGGGAGCTGTTTTTT. The encoded protein is CASSVEGLDTGELFF.

The chain couples TRBV3-1 (or the pseudogene TRBV3-2) to TRBJ2-2; 15 bases align to TRBD2. There are 17 residues in the CDR3. V lost 4 bases and J lost 5; bases outside the gene matches: 5. Germline V gene lookup returns CDR1 LGHDT and CDR2 YNNKEL (reference sequence). This CDR3 reads CASSRGLAGGQTGELFF. The CDR3 DNA follows: TGTGCCAGCAGCCGCGGACTAGCGGGAGGGCAAACCGGGGAGCTGTTTTTT.

The chain links TRBV7-8 to TRBJ1-1; the D gene is possibly TRBD1 (5 bases). The germline V and J ends were trimmed by 5 bases and 4 bases, with 17 bases remaining between them. Germline V gene sequence: CDR1 SGHVS, CDR2 FQNEAQ. The CDR3 is 15 residues long. CDR3 in DNA: TGTGCCAGCAGCATCTTGCAGGGATCGGGCACTGAAGCTTTCTTT. This codes for CASSILQGSGTEAFF.

The chain joins TRBV7-6 to TRBJ1-5; no clear D. The CDR3 consists of 13 residues. Germline values: CDR1 SGHVS, CDR2 FNYEAQ. Between the trimmed V and J ends, which lost 5 bases and 4 bases, there was a span of 9 bases. CDR3 bases: TGTGCCAGCAGCCCAGACTCAAATCAGCCCCAGCATTTT. It yields the protein CASSPDSNQPQHF.

The chain links TRBV4-3 to TRBJ2-3; TRBD2 agrees at 12 bases. V lost 1 base, J lost 5 bases, and 19 bases stayed unmatched. CDR3 size: 21 residues. CDR1 is LGHNA, CDR2 YSLEER, per germline. CDR3 bases: TGCGCCAGCAGCCAAGCAGTGGAGGGGACTAGCGGGTGGGTTCCACAAGATACGCAGTATTTT. Its translation is CASSQAVEGTSGWVPQDTQYF.